This T cell receptor (beta chain) originates from a study of blood T cell repertoires in COVID-19 (dated by TCRdb to the early 2020s). Study-level background: The collaborator samples originated in the United States, Italy and Spain and spanned the acute and convalescent phases of COVID-19. The material from the prospective study consisted of cDNA or gDNA derived from T cells, B-cell-depleted T cells, or PBMCs. Deeply sampled blood TCRbeta repertoires from subjects exposed to, actively infected with, or recovered from COVID-19 were included in the dataset. A freely available public database, intended as a resource for researchers studying the immune response to SARS-CoV-2, is where the repertoires were released. The samples were drawn from the first 160 participants of the ongoing ImmuneRACE study and from some 1,300 subjects provided by 6 global collaborators. Sample metadata almost always included a de-identified subject ID, COVID-19 status, age in years and sex. Where available, HLA class I and class II types were taken from metadata supplied by the sample provider and were not determined by assay-based typing. What the research found in general, with its limitations: Clinical and demographic metadata were provided uncurated, with the amount varying by source and participant.

V is trimmed back by 3 bases and J by 5 bases, and the junction contains 7 bases that no gene match accounts for. The germline V gene yields SGHVS for CDR1 and FQNEAQ for CDR2. From the cysteine through the phenylalanine, the CDR3 covers 15 amino acids. The DNA shown is the 45-base CDR3, in frame from base 1. TCRbeta CDR3 regions were amplified from genomic DNA using the immunoSEQ Assay, a bias-controlled multiplex PCR. Per the authors' processing: The number of nucleated cells in each sample was estimated by amplification of reference gene primers within the assay. To quantify the absolute abundance of each unique TCRbeta CDR3 rearrangement, sequence reads were collapsed and filtered. For each sample, productive Simpson clonality was calculated by taking the square root of Simpson's diversity index across productive rearrangements. TCRdb retrieved this table from immuneACCESS and kept in-frame rearrangements only. Not all clones are present; in checked studies, unresolved V genes account for under half, and no reason is known for the remainder. V and J calls and clone size are those listed in that table; D and trimming were worked out from the DNA. For this sample the table gives tens of thousands of clones, of which roughly 85% were detected only once. Clones ranked in the top ten supply 1.3% of the sample.

The collaborating institutions used their own protocols to collect whole blood in K2EDTA tubes. For TCRbeta analysis, collaborators shipped samples in one of three forms: frozen whole blood, isolated PBMCs, or DNA extracted from either of those sample types. Note on this clone: The antigen it binds to is not known. Base-call qualities are not available, and no considerably larger clone is one nucleotide away.

The TCR sequence derives from a woman aged 80 or over with acute or convalescent COVID-19. The source material was peripheral blood. The rearranged chain carries TRBV7-8 and TRBJ2-3, and 8 junctional nucleotides match TRBD2. This receptor carries the CDR3 CASSLGRLARDTQYF. The DNA is TGTGCCAGCAGCTTGGGCAGACTAGCGAGAGATACGCAGTATTTT.